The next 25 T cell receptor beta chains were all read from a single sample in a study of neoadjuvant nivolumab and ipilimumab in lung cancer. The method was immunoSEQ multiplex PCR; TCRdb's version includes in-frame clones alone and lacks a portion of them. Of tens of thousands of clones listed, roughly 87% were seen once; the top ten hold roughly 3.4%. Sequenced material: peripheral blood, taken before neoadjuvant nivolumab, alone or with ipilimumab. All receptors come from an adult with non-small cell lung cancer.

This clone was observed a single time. Here the CDR3 DNA reads TGTGCCAGCAGCTTAGCCACAGGGTTCGCTGAAGCTTTCTTT. Translation: CASSLATGFAEAFF. The genes are TRBV7-9 and TRBJ1-1; a possible D gene is TRBD1 (6 bases). With 0 bases removed from V and 6 bases from J, the gap between germline ends came to 11 bases. Per germline, CDR1 SEHNR and CDR2 FQNEAQ (reference sequence). This CDR3 has 14 residues.

The CDR3 DNA reads TGCGCCAGCAGCCAAGGGATAGGGGGGGGAGAAGCTTTCTTT. It is translated as CASSQGIGGGEAFF. J is TRBJ1-1 and V is TRBV4-1; D may be TRBD1 (6 bases). The V gene lost 1 base and the J gene lost 8 bases, with 14 bases spanning the gap. Looked up from germline, CDR1 is MGHRA and CDR2 is YSYEKL. This CDR3 spans 14 amino acids.

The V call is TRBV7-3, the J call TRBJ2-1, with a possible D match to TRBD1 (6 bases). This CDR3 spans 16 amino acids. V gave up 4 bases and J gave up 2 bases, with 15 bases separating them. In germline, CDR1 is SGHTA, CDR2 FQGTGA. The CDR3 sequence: CASSSSTGSPYNEQFF. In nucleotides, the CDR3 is TGTGCCAGCAGCTCCTCTACAGGGAGCCCCTACAATGAGCAGTTCTTC.

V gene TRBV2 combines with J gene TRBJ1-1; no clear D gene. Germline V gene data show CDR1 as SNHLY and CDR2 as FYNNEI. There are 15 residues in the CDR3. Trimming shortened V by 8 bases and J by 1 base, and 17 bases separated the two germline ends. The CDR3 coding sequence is TGTGCCAGCGTTCCGGTAGCGGCGTGGAACACTGAAGCTTTCTTT. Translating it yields CASVPVAAWNTEAFF.

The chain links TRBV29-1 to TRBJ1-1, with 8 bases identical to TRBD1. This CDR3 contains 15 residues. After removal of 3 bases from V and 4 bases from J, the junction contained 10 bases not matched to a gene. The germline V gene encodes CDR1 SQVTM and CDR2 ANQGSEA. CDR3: CSVDLTGGSGTEAFF. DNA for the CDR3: TGCAGCGTTGACCTAACAGGGGGAAGTGGCACTGAAGCTTTCTTT.

In nucleotides, the CDR3 is TGTGCCAGCAGCTTAAGACTAGCGGGAGGATCCTACGAGCAGTACTTC. Its translation is CASSLRLAGGSYEQYF. This sequence joins TRBV7-9 and TRBJ2-7; 13 positions match TRBD2. The CDR3 totals 16 residues. The V segment lost 2 bases and the J segment 1 base; nucleotides outside the gene matches: 2. The germline CDR1 and CDR2 sequences are SEHNR and FQNEAQ (reference sequence).

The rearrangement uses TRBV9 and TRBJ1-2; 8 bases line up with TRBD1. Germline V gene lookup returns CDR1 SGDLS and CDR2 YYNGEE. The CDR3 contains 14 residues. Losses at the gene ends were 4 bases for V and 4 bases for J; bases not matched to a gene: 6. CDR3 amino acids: CASSSMGQVYGYTF. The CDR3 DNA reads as TGTGCCAGCAGCTCCATGGGACAGGTCTATGGCTACACCTTC. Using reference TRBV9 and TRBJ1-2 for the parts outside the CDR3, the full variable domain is DSGVTQTPKHLITATGQRVTLRCSPRSGDLSVYWYQQSLDQGLQFLIQYYNGEERAKGNILERFSAQQFPDLHSELNLSSLELGDSALYFCASSSMGQVYGYTFGSGTRLTVV.

In DNA, the CDR3 is TGTGCCAGTAGTCCTTCAGGGGGTTCCTACAATGAGCAGTTCTTC. Translation gives CASSPSGGSYNEQFF. The chain is built from TRBV19 and TRBJ2-1; 7 bases are a match to TRBD1. The CDR3 extends over 15 amino acids. Germline CDR1 and CDR2: LNHDA and SQIVND (reference sequence). Unmatched junction bases numbered 5, after V lost 5 bases and J lost 1 base.

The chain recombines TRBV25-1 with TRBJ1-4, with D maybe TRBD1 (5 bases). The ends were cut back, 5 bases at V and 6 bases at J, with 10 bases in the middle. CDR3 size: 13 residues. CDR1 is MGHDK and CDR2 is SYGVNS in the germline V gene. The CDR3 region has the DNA TGTGCCAGCAGTAGGGTGGGGGATGAAAAACTGTTTTTT. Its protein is CASSRVGDEKLFF.

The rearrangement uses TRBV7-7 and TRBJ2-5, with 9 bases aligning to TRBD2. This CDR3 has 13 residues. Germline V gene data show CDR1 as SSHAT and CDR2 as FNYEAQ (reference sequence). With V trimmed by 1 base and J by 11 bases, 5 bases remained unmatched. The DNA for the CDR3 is TGTGCCAGCAGCTTAGGGCGGGAGGGCCTTCAGTACTTC. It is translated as CASSLGREGLQYF.

The DNA for the CDR3 is TGTGCCATCAGAGACACAGGGACCCGTGGCTACACCTTC. Its protein is CAIRDTGTRGYTF. The chain has TRBV10-3 and TRBJ1-2; possible D gene TRBD1, 6 bases. Per germline, CDR1 ENHRY and CDR2 SYGVKD. The CDR3 is made up of 13 amino acids. V was trimmed by 6 bases and J by 7 bases, leaving 15 bases between them.

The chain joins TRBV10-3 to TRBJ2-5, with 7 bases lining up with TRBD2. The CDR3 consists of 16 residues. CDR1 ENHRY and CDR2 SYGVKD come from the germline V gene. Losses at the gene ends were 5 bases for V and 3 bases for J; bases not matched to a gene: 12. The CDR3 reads CAISNPGTIKEETQYF. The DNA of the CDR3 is TGTGCCATCAGTAATCCCGGGACTATCAAGGAAGAGACCCAGTACTTC.

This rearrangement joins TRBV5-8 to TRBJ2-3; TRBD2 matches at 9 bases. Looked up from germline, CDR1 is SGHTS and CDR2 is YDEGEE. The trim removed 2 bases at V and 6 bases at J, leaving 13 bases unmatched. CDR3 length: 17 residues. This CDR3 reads CASSFLRLAETMDTQYF. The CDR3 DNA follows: TGTGCCAGCAGCTTCCTCCGACTAGCGGAGACAATGGATACGCAGTATTTT.

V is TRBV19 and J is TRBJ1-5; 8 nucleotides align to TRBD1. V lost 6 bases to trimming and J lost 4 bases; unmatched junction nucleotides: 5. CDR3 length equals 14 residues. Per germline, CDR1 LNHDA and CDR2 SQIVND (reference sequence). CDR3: CASRGGQVNQPQHF. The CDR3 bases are TGTGCCAGTAGGGGGGGACAGGTGAATCAGCCCCAGCATTTT.

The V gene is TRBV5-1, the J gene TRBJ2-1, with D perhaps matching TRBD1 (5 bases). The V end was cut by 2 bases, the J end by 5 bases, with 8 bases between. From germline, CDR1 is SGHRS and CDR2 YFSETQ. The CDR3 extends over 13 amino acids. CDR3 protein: CASSFLRDNEQFF. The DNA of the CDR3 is TGCGCCAGCAGCTTTCTCAGGGACAATGAGCAGTTCTTC.

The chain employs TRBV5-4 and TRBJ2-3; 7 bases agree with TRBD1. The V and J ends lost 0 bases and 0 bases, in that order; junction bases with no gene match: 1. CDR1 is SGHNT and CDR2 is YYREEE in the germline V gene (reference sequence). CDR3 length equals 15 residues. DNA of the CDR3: TGTGCCAGCAGCTTGGAGGGGGCTAGCACAGATACGCAGTATTTT. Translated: CASSLEGASTDTQYF.

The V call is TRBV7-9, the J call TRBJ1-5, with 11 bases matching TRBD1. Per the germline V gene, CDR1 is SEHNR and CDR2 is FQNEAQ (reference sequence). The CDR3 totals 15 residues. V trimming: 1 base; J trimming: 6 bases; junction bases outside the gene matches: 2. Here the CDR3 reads CASSLGTGGFQPQHF. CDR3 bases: TGTGCCAGCAGCTTAGGGACAGGGGGCTTTCAGCCCCAGCATTTT.

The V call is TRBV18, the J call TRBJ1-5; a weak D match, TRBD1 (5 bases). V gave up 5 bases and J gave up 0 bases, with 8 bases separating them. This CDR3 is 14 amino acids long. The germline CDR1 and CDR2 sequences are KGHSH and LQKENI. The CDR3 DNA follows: TGTGCCAGCTCAACAGGCTATAGCAATCAGCCCCAGCATTTT. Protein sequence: CASSTGYSNQPQHF.

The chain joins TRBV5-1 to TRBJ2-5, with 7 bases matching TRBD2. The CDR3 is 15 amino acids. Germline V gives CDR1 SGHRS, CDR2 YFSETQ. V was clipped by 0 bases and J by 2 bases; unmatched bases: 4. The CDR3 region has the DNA TGCGCCAGCAGCTTGGGGGGAGGGTCGCAAGAGACCCAGTACTTC. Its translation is CASSLGGGSQETQYF. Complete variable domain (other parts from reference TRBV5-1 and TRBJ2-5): KAGVTQTPRYLIKTRGQQVTLSCSPISGHRSVSWYQQTPGQGLQFLFEYFSETQRNKGNFPGRFSGRQFSNSRSEMNVSTLELGDSALYLCASSLGGGSQETQYFGPGTRLLVL.

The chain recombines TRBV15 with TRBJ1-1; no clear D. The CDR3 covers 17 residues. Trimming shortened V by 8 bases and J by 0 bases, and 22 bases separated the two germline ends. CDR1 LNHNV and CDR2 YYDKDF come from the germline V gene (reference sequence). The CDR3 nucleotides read TGTGCCACCCAGACCCGGTTTGGGCGTGGGATGAACACTGAAGCTTTCTTT. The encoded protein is CATQTRFGRGMNTEAFF.

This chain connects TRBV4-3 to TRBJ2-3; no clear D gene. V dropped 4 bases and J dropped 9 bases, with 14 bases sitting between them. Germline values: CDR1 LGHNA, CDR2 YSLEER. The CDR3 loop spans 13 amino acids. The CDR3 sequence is CASSPSSRSTQYF. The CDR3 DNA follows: TGCGCCAGCAGCCCATCGTCCAGGAGCACGCAGTATTTT.

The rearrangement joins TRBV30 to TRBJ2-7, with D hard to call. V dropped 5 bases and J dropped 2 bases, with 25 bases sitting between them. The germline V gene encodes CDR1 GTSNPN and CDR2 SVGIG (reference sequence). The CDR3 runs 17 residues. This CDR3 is CAWGQPPRLGRTYEQYF. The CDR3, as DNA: TGTGCCTGGGGTCAGCCCCCTCGGTTAGGGCGGACCTACGAGCAGTACTTC. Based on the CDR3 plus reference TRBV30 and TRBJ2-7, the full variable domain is SQTIHQWPATLVQPVGSPLSLECTVEGTSNPNLYWYRQAAGRGLQLLFYSVGIGQISSEVPQNLSASRPQDRQFILSSKKLLLSDSGFYLCAWGQPPRLGRTYEQYFGPGTRLTVT.

The CDR3 region has the DNA TGTGCCAGCAGCTCGGTCAAGCAGGGCACAGATACGCAGTATTTT. Amino acid sequence: CASSSVKQGTDTQYF. The V gene is TRBV5-8, the J gene TRBJ2-3; D unresolved. The CDR3 runs to 15 residues. Deletions cut 3 bases from V and 1 base from J, with 12 bases between. In germline, CDR1 is SGHTS, CDR2 YDEGEE. Filled out from reference TRBV5-8 and TRBJ2-3, the complete variable domain reads EAGVTQSPTHLIKTRGQQATLRCSPISGHTSVYWYQQALGLGLQFLLWYDEGEERNRGNFPPRFSGRQFPNYSSELNVNALELEDSALYLCASSSVKQGTDTQYFGPGTRLTVL.

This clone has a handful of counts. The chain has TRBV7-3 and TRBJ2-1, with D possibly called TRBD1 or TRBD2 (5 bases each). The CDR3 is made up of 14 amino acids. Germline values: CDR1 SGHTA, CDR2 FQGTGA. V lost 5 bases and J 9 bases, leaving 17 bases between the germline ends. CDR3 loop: CASSPGPQSGEQFF. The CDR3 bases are TGTGCCAGCAGCCCAGGGCCCCAAAGCGGTGAGCAGTTCTTC.

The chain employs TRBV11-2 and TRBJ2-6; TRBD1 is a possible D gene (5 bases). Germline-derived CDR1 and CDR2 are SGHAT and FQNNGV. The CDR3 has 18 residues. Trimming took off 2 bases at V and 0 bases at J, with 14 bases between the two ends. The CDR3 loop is CASSLWPPTASGANVLTF. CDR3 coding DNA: TGTGCCAGCAGCTTATGGCCGCCGACAGCCTCTGGGGCCAACGTCCTGACTTTC.